A selection of T cell receptor beta chains follows, all from one sample in a study of regulatory T cells in long-lasting Graves disease. In TCRdb, the multiplex PCR reads were re-called with MiXCR into one record per CDR3 protein. This table has some 430,000 distinct CDR3 sequences, around a fifth appearing once. The specimen comprised peripheral blood mononuclear cells (PBMCs), sampled when the disease was refractory, from a patient treated with antithyroid drugs. The receptors come from a female donor with Graves disease. CDR3s include the opening cysteine and the closing phenylalanine or tryptophan. A D gene is named only where the DNA matches it firmly. Size is stated for part of the rows, as once, few or many counts, or as a class when the clone is expanded.

j_gene	v_gene	d_gene	abundance	CDR3nt	CDR3aa
TRBJ2-1	TRBV20-1	TRBD1	many	TGCAGTGCTTTGACAGGGCTCTCCTACAATGAGCAGTTCTTC	CSALTGLSYNEQFF
TRBJ2-7	TRBV19	-	-	TGTGCCAGTAGTATACAGGGAGACGAGCAGTACTTC	CASSIQGDEQYF
TRBJ1-2	TRBV10-3	-	-	TGTGCCATCAGTAACACAGGGAGCTATGGCTACACCTTC	CAISNTGSYGYTF
TRBJ2-7	TRBV2	-	many	TGTGCCAGCAGTGAGGGTCGGAGCTCCTACGAGCAGTACTTC	CASSEGRSSYEQYF
TRBJ1-2	TRBV6-1	TRBD1	many	TGTGCCAGCAGCCTGACGGACAGGGGAGGCTACACCTTC	CASSLTDRGGYTF
TRBJ2-7	TRBV6-5	-	-	TGTGCCAGCAGTTTACAGGGGTGGGAGGGTGAGCAGTACTTC	CASSLQGWEGEQYF
TRBJ2-7	TRBV7-9	TRBD1	many	TGTGCCAGCAGCCGCTTGACAGGGGTCTCCTACGAGCAGTACTTC	CASSRLTGVSYEQYF
TRBJ2-7	TRBV4-1	-	-	TGCGCCAGCAGCCTCACCCCTAGAGGGAGCAGCTACGAGCAGTACTTC	CASSLTPRGSSYEQYF
TRBJ2-2	TRBV7-3	TRBD2	few	TGTGCCAGCAAAGCGGGGGGGCCGAACACCGGGGAGCTGTTTTTT	CASKAGGPNTGELFF
TRBJ2-6	TRBV6-1	-	many	TGTGCCAGCAGGACCTCTGGGGCCAACGTCCTGACTTTC	CASRTSGANVLTF
TRBJ1-5	TRBV19	TRBD1	-	TGTGCCAGTAGTATGGGGGACAGGAAGATGCTTTTGGGCAATCAGCCCCAGCATTTT	CASSMGDRKMLLGNQPQHF
TRBJ2-5	TRBV28	-	many	TGTGCCAGCAGTATCCTCGGCCGAACAACCTCAGAGACCCAGTACTTC	CASSILGRTTSETQYF
TRBJ1-2	TRBV7-8	-	many	TGTGCCAGCAGCTTAGCAGTCGGGATTGAATCCTTC	CASSLAVGIESF
TRBJ2-7	TRBV7-9	-	many	TGTGCCAGCAGCTTGGGGCTAGGATACGAGCAGTACTTC	CASSLGLGYEQYF
TRBJ2-7	TRBV5-1	TRBD1	few	TGCGCCAGCAGCTTTACAGGGGGAAACGAGCAGTACTTC	CASSFTGGNEQYF
TRBJ1-5	TRBV20-1	TRBD1	-	TGCAGTGCTCCACAGGGGGGAGGCAATCAGCCCCAGCATTTT	CSAPQGGGNQPQHF
TRBJ1-5	TRBV7-9	TRBD1	few	TGTGCCAGCAGCAACCTCCGGGACAGGGGGGATCAGCCCCAGCATTTT	CASSNLRDRGDQPQHF
TRBJ1-2	TRBV28	-	many	TGTGCCAGCAGTTTCGGTATGGACGAATTGGGGATCCCATATGGCTACACCTTC	CASSFGMDELGIPYGYTF
TRBJ2-4	TRBV10-1	-	few	TGCGCCAGCAGTGAGTCGACTGGGGGGACCTTAAACATTCAGTACTTC	CASSESTGGTLNIQYF
TRBJ2-7	TRBV12-3/TRBV12-4	-	many	TGTGCCAGCAGTTTAGACGAGGGGGACGAGCAGTACTTC	CASSLDEGDEQYF
TRBJ2-7	TRBV7-2	-	few	TGTGCCAGCAGCCAAACTACTTTCCCTACCTACGAGCAGTACTTC	CASSQTTFPTYEQYF
TRBJ1-5	TRBV5-1	-	many	TGCGCCAGCAGCTTGTCCCGGGGGCTATTTATCAATCAGCCCCAGCATTTT	CASSLSRGLFINQPQHF
TRBJ2-7	TRBV2	-	many	TGTGCCAGCAGTCTAAGGGGTGCCTACGAGCAGTACTTC	CASSLRGAYEQYF
TRBJ1-5	TRBV6-2/TRBV6-3	-	-	TGTGCCAGCAGTGAAGCTGGGGTTTGGGGTCCCCATCAGCCCCAGCATTTT	CASSEAGVWGPHQPQHF
TRBJ2-3	TRBV11-3	TRBD2	-	TGTGCCAGCAGCTTACTAGCGGGGATCACAGATACGCAGTATTTT	CASSLLAGITDTQYF
TRBJ1-1	TRBV5-1	-	many	TGCGCCAGCAGCCTAGATGCGGGAACGAACACTGAAGCTTTCTTT	CASSLDAGTNTEAFF
TRBJ2-5	TRBV20-1	-	many	TGCAGTGCCCTGGAGGGGGTAGTGGAAGAGACCCAGTACTTC	CSALEGVVEETQYF
TRBJ2-4	TRBV28	TRBD1	many	TGTGCCAGCAGTTCCCTCTACCGAGCCCGACAGGGGGCATCCAAAAACATTCAGTACTTC	CASSSLYRARQGASKNIQYF
TRBJ2-2	TRBV13	-	few	TGTGCCAGCAGCCCAAGGGACACCGGGGAGCTGTTTTTT	CASSPRDTGELFF